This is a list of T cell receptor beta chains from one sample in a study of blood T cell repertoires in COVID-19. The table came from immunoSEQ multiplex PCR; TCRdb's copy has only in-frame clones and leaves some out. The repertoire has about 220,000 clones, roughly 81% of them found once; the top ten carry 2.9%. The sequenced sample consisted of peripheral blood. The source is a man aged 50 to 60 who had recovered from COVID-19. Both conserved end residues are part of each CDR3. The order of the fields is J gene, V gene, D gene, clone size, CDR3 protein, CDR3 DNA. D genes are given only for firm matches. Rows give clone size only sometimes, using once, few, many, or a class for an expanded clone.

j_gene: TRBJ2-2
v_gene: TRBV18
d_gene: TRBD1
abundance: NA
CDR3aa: CASSELGTAYGNTGELFF
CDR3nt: TGTGCCAGCTCAGAACTTGGGACAGCATACGGTAACACCGGGGAGCTGTTTTTT

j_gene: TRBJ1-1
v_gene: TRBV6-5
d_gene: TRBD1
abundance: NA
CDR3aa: CASSLWTGEAFF
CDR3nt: TGTGCCAGCAGTCTCTGGACAGGGGAAGCTTTCTTT

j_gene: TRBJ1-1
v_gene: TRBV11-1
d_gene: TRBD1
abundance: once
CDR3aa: CASSPRTGYLGEAFF
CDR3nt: TGTGCCAGCAGCCCACGGACAGGGTACCTCGGGGAAGCTTTCTTT

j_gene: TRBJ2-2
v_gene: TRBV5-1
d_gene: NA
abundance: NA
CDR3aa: CASSQTQGYGELFF
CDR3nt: TGCGCCAGCAGCCAAACTCAGGGTTACGGGGAGCTGTTTTTT

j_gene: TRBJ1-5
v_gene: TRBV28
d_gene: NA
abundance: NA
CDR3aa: CASTPGEGWAYQPQHF
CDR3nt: TGTGCCAGCACTCCGGGGGAGGGTTGGGCCTATCAGCCCCAGCATTTT

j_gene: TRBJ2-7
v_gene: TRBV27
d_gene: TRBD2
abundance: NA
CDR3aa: CASSFYGRAYEQYF
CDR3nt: TGTGCCAGCAGTTTTTACGGGAGGGCCTACGAGCAGTACTTC

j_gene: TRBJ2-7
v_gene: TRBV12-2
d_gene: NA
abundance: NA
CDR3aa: CASRVRQRSSYEQYF
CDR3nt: TGTGCAAGTCGCGTAAGACAGAGAAGCTCCTACGAGCAGTACTTC

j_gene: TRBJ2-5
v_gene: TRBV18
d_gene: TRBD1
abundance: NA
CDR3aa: CASSPGTAQETQYF
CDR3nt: TGTGCCAGCTCACCAGGGACAGCCCAAGAGACCCAGTACTTC

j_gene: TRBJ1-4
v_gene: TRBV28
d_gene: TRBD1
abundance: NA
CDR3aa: CASSGRGTEYEKLFF
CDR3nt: TGTGCCAGCAGTGGGCGCGGGACAGAGTACGAAAAACTGTTTTTT

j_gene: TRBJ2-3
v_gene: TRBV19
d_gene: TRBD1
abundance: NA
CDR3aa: CASTDRAPDTQYF
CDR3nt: TGTGCCAGTACTGACAGGGCCCCAGATACGCAGTATTTT

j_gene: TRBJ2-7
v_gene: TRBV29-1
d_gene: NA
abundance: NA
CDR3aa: CSVELAGNHPYYEQYF
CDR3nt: TGCAGCGTTGAATTGGCGGGAAACCATCCCTACTACGAGCAGTACTTC

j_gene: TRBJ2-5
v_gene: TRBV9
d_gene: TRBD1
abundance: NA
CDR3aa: CASSVTTGGRQETQYF
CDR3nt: TGTGCCAGCAGCGTAACGACAGGGGGCCGGCAAGAGACCCAGTACTTC

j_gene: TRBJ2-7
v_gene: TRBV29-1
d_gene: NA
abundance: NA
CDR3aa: CSVEVTDYEQYF
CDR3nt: TGCAGCGTTGAGGTGACAGACTACGAGCAGTACTTC

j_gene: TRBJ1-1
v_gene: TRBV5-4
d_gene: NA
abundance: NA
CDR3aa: CASSLGGGRPLNTEAFF
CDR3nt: TGTGCCAGCAGCCTGGGTGGGGGCCGCCCCTTGAACACTGAAGCTTTCTTT

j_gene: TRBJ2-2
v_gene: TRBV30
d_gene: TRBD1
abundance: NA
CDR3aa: CARPSGTGALGVTGELFF
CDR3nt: TGTGCCCGCCCCTCCGGGACAGGGGCACTTGGGGTCACCGGGGAGCTGTTTTTT

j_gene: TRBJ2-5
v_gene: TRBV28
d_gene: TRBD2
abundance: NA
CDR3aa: CASSRLAGGPGETQYF
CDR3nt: TGTGCCAGCAGCCGTTTAGCGGGAGGGCCGGGTGAGACCCAGTACTTC

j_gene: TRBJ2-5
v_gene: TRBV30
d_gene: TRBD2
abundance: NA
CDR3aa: CAWTIAGYPLAQYF
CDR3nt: TGTGCCTGGACCATAGCGGGATACCCTCTTGCCCAGTACTTC

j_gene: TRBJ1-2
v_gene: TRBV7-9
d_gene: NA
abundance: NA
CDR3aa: CASSPPDRNLVGYTF
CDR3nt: TGTGCCAGCAGCCCGCCAGACAGGAATCTGGTGGGCTACACCTTC

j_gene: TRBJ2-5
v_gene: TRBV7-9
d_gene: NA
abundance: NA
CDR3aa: CASSPWQGRQETQYF
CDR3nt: TGTGCCAGCAGCCCTTGGCAGGGAAGGCAAGAGACCCAGTACTTC

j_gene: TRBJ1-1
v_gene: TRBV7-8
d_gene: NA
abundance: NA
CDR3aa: CASSLGTGNTEAFF
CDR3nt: TGTGCCAGCAGCTTAGGAACAGGGAACACTGAAGCTTTCTTT

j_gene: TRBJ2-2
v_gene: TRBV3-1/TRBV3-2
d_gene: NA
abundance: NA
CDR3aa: CASDFFGELFF
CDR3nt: TGTGCCAGCGACTTTTTCGGGGAGCTGTTTTTT

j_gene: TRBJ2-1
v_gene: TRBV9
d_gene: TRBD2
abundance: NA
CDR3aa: CASSVTSGGNNEQFF
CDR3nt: TGTGCCAGCAGCGTCACCAGCGGGGGGAACAATGAGCAGTTCTTC

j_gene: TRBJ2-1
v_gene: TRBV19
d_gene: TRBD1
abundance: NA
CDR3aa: CASSMGQGNEQFF
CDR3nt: TGTGCCAGTAGTATGGGACAGGGCAATGAGCAGTTCTTC

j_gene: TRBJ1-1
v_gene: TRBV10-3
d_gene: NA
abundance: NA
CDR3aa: CAISESQGNTEAFF
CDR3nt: TGTGCCATCAGTGAGTCACAGGGCAACACTGAAGCTTTCTTT

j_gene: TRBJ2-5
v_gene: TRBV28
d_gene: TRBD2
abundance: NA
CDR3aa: CASSLFTSGSSETQYF
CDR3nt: TGTGCCAGCAGTTTATTTACTAGCGGGAGTTCAGAGACCCAGTACTTC

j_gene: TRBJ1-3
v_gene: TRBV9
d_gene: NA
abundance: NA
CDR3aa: CASSVRLGPESSGNTIYF
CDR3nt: TGTGCCAGCAGCGTTCGATTGGGGCCGGAGAGCTCTGGAAACACCATATATTTT

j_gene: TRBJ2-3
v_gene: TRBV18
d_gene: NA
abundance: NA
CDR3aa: CASTSLSGGNTDTQYF
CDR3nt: TGTGCCAGCACGAGTCTTTCAGGGGGGAACACAGATACGCAGTATTTT

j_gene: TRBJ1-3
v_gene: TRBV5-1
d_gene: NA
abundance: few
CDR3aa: CASSLARGSGNTIYF
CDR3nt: TGCGCCAGCAGCTTGGCCAGGGGCTCTGGAAACACCATATATTTT

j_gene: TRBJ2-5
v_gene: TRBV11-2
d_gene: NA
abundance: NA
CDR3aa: CASSLEVGVWSSQYF
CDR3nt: TGTGCCAGCAGCCTCGAGGTTGGCGTGTGGAGTTCCCAGTACTTC

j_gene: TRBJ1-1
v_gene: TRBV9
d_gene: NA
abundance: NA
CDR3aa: CASSVEGSGGPTEAFF
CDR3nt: TGTGCCAGCAGCGTAGAAGGGTCCGGGGGTCCCACTGAAGCTTTCTTT

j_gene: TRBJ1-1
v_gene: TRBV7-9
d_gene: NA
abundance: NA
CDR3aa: CASSLITEAFF
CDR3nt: TGTGCCAGCAGCTTAATAACTGAAGCTTTCTTT

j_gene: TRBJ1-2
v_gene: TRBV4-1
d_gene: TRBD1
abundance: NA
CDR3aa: CASSQDDRGPTGYTF
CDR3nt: TGCGCCAGCAGCCAAGACGACAGGGGCCCTACTGGCTACACCTTC

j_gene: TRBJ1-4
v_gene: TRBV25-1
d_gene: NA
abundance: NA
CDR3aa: CASSEPLLNEKLFF
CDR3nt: TGTGCCAGCAGTGAACCCCTCCTTAATGAAAAACTGTTTTTT

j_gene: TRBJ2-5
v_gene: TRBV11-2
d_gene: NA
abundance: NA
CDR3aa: CASSLLAEQETQYF
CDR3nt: TGTGCCAGCAGCTTATTAGCGGAACAAGAGACCCAGTACTTC

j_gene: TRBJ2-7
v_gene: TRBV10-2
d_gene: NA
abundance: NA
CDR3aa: CASSPRGREQYF
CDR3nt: TGCGCCAGCAGTCCCAGGGGACGCGAGCAGTACTTC

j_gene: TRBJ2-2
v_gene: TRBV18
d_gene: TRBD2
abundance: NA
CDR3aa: CASSRYLAGAPGTGELFF
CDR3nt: TGTGCCAGCTCACGATATCTAGCGGGAGCCCCGGGCACCGGGGAGCTGTTTTTT

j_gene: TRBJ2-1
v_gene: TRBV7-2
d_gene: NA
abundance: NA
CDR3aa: CASSLVQASQSKFF
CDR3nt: TGTGCCAGCAGCTTAGTCCAGGCGTCCCAGAGCAAGTTCTTC

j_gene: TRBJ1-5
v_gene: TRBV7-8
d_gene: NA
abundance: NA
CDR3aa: CASSLEGALGNQPQHF
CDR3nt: TGTGCCAGCAGCTTAGAAGGGGCGTTGGGCAATCAGCCCCAGCATTTT

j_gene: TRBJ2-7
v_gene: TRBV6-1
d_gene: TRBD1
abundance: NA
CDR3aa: CASSEAYRGLISYEQYF
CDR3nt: TGTGCCAGCAGTGAAGCGTACAGGGGCCTCATCTCCTACGAGCAGTACTTC

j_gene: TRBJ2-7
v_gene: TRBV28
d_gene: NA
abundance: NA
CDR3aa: CASSSIGISAYEQYF
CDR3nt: TGTGCCAGCAGTTCAATCGGGATTAGCGCCTACGAGCAGTACTTC

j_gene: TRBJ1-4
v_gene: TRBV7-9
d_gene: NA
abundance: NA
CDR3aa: CASSLDEAGKLFF
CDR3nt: TGTGCCAGCAGCTTAGATGAGGCGGGAAAACTGTTTTTT

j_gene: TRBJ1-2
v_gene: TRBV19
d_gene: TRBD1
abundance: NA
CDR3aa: CASRTNRGHGYTF
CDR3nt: TGTGCCAGTAGGACGAACAGGGGGCACGGCTACACCTTC

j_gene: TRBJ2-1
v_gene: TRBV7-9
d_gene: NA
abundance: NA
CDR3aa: CASSLEGFSYNEQFF
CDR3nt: TGTGCCAGCAGCTTAGAGGGGTTCTCCTACAATGAGCAGTTCTTC

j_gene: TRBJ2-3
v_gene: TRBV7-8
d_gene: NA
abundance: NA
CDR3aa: CASSSGTLFRDTQYF
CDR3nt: TGTGCCAGCAGCTCCGGGACATTATTTCGCGATACGCAGTATTTT

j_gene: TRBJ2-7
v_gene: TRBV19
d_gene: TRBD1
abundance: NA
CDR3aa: CASRPGQGSYEQYF
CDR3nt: TGTGCCAGTAGACCGGGACAGGGTTCCTACGAGCAGTACTTC

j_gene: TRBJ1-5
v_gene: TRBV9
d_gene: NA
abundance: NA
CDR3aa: CASSAGQPQHF
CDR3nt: TGTGCCAGCAGCGCGGGTCAGCCCCAGCATTTT

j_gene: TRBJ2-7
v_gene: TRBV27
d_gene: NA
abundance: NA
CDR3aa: CASSLAGIPYEQYF
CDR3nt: TGTGCCAGCAGTTTGGCAGGGATACCTTACGAGCAGTACTTC

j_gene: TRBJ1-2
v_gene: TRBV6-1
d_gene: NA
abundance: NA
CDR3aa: CASSDLQSVNYGYTF
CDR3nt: TGTGCCAGCAGTGATCTCCAAAGCGTGAACTATGGCTACACCTTC

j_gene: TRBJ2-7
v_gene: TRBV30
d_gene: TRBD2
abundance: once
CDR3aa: CACSGRREQYF
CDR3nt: TGTGCCTGTAGCGGGAGGCGCGAGCAGTACTTC

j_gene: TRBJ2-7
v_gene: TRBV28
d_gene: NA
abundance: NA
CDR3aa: CASSSRLGQLYEQYF
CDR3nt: TGTGCCAGCAGTTCGAGACTGGGGCAACTCTACGAGCAGTACTTC

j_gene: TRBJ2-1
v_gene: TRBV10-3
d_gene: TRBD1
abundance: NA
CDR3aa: CAISESTGEVGNEQFF
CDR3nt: TGTGCCATCAGTGAGTCGACAGGGGAGGTTGGCAATGAGCAGTTCTTC

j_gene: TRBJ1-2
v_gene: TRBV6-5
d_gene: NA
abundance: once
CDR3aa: CASILMGGTNYGYTF
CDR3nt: TGTGCCAGCATCCTAATGGGGGGTACTAACTATGGCTACACCTTC

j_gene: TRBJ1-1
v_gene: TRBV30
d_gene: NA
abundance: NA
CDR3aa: CAWSVAIEAFF
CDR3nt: TGTGCCTGGAGTGTAGCCATTGAAGCTTTCTTT

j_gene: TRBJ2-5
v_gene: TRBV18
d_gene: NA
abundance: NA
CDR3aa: CASSPLAGYDETQYF
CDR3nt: TGTGCCAGCTCACCATTAGCAGGGTATGATGAGACCCAGTACTTC

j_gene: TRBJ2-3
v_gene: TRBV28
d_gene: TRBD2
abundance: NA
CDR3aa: CASSLQSSGRADTQYF
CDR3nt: TGTGCCAGCAGTTTACAGTCTAGCGGGAGGGCAGATACGCAGTATTTT

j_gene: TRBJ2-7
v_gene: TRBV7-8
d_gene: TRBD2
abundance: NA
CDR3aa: CASSFAGTSAEQYF
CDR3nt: TGTGCCAGCAGCTTCGCCGGGACTAGCGCCGAGCAGTACTTC

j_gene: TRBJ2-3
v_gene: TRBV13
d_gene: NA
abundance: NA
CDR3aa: CASSRRGSTDTQYF
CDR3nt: TGTGCCAGCAGCCGACGGGGGAGCACAGATACGCAGTATTTT

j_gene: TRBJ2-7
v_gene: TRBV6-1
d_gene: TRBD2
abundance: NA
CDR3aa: CASSDRTSGNYEQYF
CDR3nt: TGTGCCAGCAGTGACAGGACTAGCGGGAACTACGAGCAGTACTTC

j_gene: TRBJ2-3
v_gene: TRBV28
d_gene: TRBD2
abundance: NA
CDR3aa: CASSEREFTDTQYF
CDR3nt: TGTGCCAGCAGTGAGCGGGAGTTCACAGATACGCAGTATTTT

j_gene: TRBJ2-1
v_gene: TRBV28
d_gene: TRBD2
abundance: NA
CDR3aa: CASLLAGGGGEQFF
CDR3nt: TGTGCCAGCCTTCTAGCGGGAGGTGGGGGGGAGCAGTTCTTC